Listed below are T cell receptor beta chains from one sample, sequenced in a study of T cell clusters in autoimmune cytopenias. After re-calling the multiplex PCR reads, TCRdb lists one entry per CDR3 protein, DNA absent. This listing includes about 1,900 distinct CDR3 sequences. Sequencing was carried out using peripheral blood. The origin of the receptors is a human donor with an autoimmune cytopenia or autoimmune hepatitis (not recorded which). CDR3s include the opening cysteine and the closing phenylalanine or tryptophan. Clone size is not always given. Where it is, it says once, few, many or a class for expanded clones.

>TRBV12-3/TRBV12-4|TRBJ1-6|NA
CASRGGGKERNSPLHF
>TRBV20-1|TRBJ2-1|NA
CSAMPTSGTNEQFF
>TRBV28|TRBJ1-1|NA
CASSPWDGGNTEAFF
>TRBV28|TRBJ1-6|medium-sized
CASSLHVNAHSPLHF
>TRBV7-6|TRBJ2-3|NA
CASSFGQDTQYF
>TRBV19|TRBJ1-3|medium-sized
CASTKRTDRNTIYF
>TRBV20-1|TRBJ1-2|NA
CSAPSEGFYGYTF
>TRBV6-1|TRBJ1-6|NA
CASSPDRDSYNSPLHF
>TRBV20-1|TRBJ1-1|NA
CSAGRGWTEAFF
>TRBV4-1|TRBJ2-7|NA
CASSQVMGAQYF
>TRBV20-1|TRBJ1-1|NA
CSARSGSRTEAFF
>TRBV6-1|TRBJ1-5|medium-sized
CASTGLGGYSQPQHF
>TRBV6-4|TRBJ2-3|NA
CASSDQAGGSTDTQYF
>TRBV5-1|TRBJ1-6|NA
CASSLSSFGNSPLHF
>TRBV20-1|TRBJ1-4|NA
CSARVTGSGHEKLFF
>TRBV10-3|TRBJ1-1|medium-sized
CAISLQGMNTEAFF
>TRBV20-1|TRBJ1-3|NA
CSARGEKNSGNTIYF
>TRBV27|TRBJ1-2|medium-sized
CASRQGHYGYTF
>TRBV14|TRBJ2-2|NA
CASSPRAGGTTGELFF
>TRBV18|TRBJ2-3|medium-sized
CASSGASTDTQYF
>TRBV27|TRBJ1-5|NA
CASSSGTDSNQPQHF
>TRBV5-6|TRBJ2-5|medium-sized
CASVGGSGGQETQYF
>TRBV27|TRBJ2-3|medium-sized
CASSGTHGGTDTQYF
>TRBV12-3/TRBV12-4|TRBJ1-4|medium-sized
CASKPGQGSLGLFF
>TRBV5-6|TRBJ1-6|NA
CASTRDRDNSPLHF
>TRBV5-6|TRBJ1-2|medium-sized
CASSPPGQPFYGYTF
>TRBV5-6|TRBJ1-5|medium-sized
CASSLWGQPQHF
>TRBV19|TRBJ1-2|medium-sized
CASSTLGTGIYGYTF
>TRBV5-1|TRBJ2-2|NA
CASSLAPQGGNTGELFF
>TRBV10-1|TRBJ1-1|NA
CASSDDTHLSLNTEAFF
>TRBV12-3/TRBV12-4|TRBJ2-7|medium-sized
CASRRQGEENEQYF
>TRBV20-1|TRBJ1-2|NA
CSARRGNGYGYTF
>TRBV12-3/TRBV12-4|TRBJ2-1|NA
CASSRPGQGASEQFF
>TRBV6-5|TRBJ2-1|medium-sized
CASSYLLGGNEQFF
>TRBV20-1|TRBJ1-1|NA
CSARGAVSGGLRSEAFF
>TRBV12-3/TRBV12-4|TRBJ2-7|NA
CASSSVPGQGSSSYEQYF
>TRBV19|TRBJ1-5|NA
CASSIRYNQPQHF
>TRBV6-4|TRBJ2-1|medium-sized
CASSDGLAGGNEQFF
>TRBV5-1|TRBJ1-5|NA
CASSLSGQGGQPQHF
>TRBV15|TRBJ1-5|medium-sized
CATTKNLGGDWRDQPQHF
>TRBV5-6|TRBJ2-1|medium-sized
CASSFRQNVKFF
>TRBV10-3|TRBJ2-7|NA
CAISEGDLSSYEQYF
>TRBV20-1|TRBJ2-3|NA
CSARVWQSALASTDTQYF
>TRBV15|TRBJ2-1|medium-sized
CATSTGVGYDEQFF
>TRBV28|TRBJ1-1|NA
CASSLGHPNTEAFF
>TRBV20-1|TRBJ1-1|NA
CSAKGRILPNTEAFF
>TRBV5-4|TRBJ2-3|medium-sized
CASSPEDRSWFPDTQYF